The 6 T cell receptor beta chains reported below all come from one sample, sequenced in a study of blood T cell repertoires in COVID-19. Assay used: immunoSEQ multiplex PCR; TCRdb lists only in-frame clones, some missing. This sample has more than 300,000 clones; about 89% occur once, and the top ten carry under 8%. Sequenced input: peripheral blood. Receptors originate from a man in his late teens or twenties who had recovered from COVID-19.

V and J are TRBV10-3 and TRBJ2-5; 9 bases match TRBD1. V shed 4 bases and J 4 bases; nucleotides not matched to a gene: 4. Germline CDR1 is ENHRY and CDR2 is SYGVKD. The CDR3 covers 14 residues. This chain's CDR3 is CAISGGQGGETQYF. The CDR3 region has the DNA TGTGCCATCAGTGGGGGACAGGGAGGAGAGACCCAGTACTTC.

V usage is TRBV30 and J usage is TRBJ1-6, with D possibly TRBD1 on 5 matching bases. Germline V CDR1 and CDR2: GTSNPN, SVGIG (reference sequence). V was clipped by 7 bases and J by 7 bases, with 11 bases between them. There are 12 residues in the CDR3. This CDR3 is CAYRFSNSPLHF. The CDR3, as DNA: TGTGCCTACAGGTTTAGCAATTCACCCCTCCACTTT. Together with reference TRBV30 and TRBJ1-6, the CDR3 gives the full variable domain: SQTIHQWPATLVQPVGSPLSLECTVEGTSNPNLYWYRQAAGRGLQLLFYSVGIGQISSEVPQNLSASRPQDRQFILSSKKLLLSDSGFYLCAYRFSNSPLHFGNGTRLTVT.

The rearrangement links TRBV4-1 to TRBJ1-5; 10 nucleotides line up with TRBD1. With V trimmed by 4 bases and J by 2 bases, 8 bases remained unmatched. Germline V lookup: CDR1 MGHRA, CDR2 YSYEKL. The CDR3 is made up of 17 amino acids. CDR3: CASSPRQGAGGNQPQHF. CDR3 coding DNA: TGCGCCAGCAGCCCACGACAGGGGGCGGGAGGCAATCAGCCCCAGCATTTT.

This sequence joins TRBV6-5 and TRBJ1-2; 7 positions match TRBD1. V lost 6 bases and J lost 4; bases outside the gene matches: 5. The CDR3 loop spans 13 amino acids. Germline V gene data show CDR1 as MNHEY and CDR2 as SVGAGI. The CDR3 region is CASRNRGSYGYTF. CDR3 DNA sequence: TGTGCCAGCAGGAACAGGGGAAGCTATGGCTACACCTTC.

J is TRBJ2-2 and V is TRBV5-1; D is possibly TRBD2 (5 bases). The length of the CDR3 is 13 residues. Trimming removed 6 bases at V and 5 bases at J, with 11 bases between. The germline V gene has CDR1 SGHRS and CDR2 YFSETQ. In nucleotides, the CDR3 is TGCGCCAGCACCCTTAGAGGGACCGGGGAGCTGTTTTTT. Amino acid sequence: CASTLRGTGELFF.

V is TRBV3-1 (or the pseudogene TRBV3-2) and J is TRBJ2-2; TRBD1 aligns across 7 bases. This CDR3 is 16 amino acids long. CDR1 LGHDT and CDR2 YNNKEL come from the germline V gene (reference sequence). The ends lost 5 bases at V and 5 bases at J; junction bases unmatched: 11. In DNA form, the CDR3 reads TGTGCCAGCAGCGGCCCACAGGGGTCATTAACCGGGGAGCTGTTTTTT. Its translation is CASSGPQGSLTGELFF.